This TCR beta chain was profiled in a study of blood T cells in healthy people across ages. Study observations and caveats: Relative to aged donors, long-lived donors carried more naive CD4+ cells and displayed higher diversity.

Through a sample-barcoded 5' primer and a J-beta primer mix, a second PCR was run for roughly 6 to 11 cycles. TCRdb redid the calling of the 5' RACE reads with MiXCR, one entry per CDR3 protein. The sample yields about 590,000 distinct CDR3 sequences, about 28% seen once. The CDR3 extends over 14 amino acids. Germline CDR1 MDHEN, CDR2 SYDVKM. V lost 1 base, J lost 5 bases, and 11 bases lay in between. On this clonotype: Its antigen is unknown.

The specimen sequenced was blood. This chain uses TRBV28 with TRBJ1-2, with TRBD1 as a possible D gene (5 bases). The sequence was collected from a woman at least 80 years old in good health. The CDR3 here is CASSLYGTGYGYTF. In nucleotides, the CDR3 is TGTGCCAGCAGTTTATACGGGACGGGTTATGGCTACACCTTC.